The entry below gives a single TCR beta chain sequence along with its context. Its specificity is unknown. Mouse gene names and germline throughout. The read ends 1 residue early relative to the CDR3; the germline J gene fills the gap. Clones were read by immunoSEQ multiplex PCR, and TCRdb kept only the in-frame ones, dropping some. The sample carries about 16,000 clones, roughly 72% recorded once. Trimming pared 0 bases from V and 0 bases from J, leaving 16 bases between. Germline CDR1 GFQATS, CDR2 STVNSAI. This CDR3 has 17 residues. The data belong to a study of tissue T cells after allogeneic stem cell transplantation. Study-level points and caveats: Only a limited share of tissue TCRs appeared in blood or spleen. Shared clones across patients were few; motif clustering revealed tissue-specific shared signatures.

The material sequenced was spleen. This chain connects TRBV20 to TRBJ2-3, with D possibly TRBD2 on 5 matching bases. The TCR sequence derives from a female BALB/c mouse in good health. This strain has MHC haplotype H2-d. CDR3 region: CGAREFGWESSAETLYF. The sequenced part of the CDR3 DNA is TGTGGTGCTAGGGAGTTCGGCTGGGAGTCTAGTGCAGAAACGCTGTAT.